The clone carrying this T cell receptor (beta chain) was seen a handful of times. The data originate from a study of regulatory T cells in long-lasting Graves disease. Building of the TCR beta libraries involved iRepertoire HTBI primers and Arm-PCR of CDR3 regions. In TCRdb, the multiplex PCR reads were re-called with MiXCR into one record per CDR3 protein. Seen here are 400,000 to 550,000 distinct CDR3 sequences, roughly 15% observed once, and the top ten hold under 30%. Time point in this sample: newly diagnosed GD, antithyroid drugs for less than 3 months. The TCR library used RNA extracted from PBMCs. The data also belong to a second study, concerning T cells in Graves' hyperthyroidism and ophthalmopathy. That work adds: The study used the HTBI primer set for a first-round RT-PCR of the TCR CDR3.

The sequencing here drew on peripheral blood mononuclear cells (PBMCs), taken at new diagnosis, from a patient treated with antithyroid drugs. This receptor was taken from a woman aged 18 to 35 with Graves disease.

The CDR3 here is CASSQAAGTSGYEQYF. The CDR3 DNA is TGTGCCAGCAGCCAGGCTGCCGGGACTAGCGGTTACGAGCAGTACTTC. V usage is TRBV4-2 and J usage is TRBJ2-7; 11 bases line up with TRBD2. The CDR3 extends over 16 amino acids. Per the germline V gene, CDR1 is LGHNA and CDR2 is YNFKEQ. J was trimmed by 4 bases and V by 3 bases; bases with no gene match: 8.